The clone carrying this TCR beta chain has only a few counts. The data originate from a study of T cells after yellow fever vaccination. In TCRdb, the 5' RACE reads were re-called with MiXCR into one record per CDR3 protein. The sample has 250,000 to 400,000 distinct CDR3 sequences, approximately 4% seen once. Germline-derived CDR1 and CDR2 are DFQATT and SNEGSKA (reference sequence). The CDR3 spans 14 residues. The ends lost 4 bases at V and 1 base at J; junction bases unmatched: 7. This sequence originates from a man between 18 and 35 years old who received the YFV17D yellow fever vaccine. Sequencing used PBMCs, obtained 15 days after the yellow fever booster vaccination. The genes are TRBV20-1 and TRBJ2-7, with 7 nucleotides matching TRBD2. CDR3 DNA sequence: TGCAGTGCTACCGACGTCGGGGGGTCCTACGAGCAGTACGTC. Translation: CSATDVGGSYEQYV.